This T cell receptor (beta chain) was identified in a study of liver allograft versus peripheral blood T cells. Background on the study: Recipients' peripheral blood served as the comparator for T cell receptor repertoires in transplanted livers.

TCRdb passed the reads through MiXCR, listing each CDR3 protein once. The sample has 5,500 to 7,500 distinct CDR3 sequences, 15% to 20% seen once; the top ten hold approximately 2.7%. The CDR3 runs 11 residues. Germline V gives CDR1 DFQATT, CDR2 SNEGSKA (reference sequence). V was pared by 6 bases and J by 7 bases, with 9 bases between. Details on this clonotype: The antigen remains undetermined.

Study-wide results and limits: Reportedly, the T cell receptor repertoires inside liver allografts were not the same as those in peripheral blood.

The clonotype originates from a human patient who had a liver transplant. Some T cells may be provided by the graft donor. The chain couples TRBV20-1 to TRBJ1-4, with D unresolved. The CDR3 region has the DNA TGCAGTGCACGAATCGGTGAAAAACTGTTTTTT. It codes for CSARIGEKLFF.